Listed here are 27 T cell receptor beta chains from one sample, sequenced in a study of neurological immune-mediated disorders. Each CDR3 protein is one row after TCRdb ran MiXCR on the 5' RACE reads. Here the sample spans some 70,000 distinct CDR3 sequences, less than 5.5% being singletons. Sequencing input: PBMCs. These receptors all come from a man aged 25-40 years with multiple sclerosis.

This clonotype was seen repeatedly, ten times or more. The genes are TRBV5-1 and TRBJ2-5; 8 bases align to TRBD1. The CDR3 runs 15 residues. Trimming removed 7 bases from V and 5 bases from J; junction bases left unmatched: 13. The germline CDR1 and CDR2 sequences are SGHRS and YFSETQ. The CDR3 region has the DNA TGCGCCAGCGGATTCGGGACAGGCGCGGCTGAGACCCAGTACTTC. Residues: CASGFGTGAAETQYF.

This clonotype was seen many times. The CDR3 protein is CAWSPGTGRSTEAFF. The CDR3 DNA follows: TGTGCCTGGAGTCCTGGGACAGGGAGGAGCACTGAAGCTTTCTTT. V is TRBV30 and J is TRBJ1-1, with 9 bases that match TRBD1. This CDR3 region has 15 residues. V gave up 2 bases and J gave up 4 bases; unmatched junction bases: 8. Germline CDR1 GTSNPN, CDR2 SVGIG (reference sequence).

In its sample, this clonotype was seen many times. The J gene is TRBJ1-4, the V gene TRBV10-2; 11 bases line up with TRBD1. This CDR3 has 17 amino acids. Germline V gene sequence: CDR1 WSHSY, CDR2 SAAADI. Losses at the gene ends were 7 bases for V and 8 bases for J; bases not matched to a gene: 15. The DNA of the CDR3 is TGCGCCAGCAAATCCGGGACAGGGGGTCGGGTGAGAGAAAAACTGTTTTTT. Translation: CASKSGTGGRVREKLFF.

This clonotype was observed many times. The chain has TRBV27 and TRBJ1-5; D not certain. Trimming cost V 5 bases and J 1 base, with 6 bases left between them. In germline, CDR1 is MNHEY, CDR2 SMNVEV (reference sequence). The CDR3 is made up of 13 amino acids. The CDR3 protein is CASSTGSNQPQHF. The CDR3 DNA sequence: TGTGCCAGCAGTACGGGGAGCAATCAGCCCCAGCATTTT.

DNA for the CDR3: TGCGCCAGCAAGGGGGGACCAATCCACAATGAGCAGTTCTTC. Translating gives CASKGGPIHNEQFF. This chain uses TRBV5-1 with TRBJ2-1; D may be TRBD1 or TRBD2 (6 bases each). This CDR3 comprises 14 residues. Germline CDR1 SGHRS, CDR2 YFSETQ. Between the trimmed V and J ends, which lost 6 bases and 5 bases, there was a span of 15 bases.

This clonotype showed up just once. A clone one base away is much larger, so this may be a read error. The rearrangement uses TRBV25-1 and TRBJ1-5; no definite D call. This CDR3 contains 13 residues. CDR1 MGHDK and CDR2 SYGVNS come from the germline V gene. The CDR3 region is CASSETGNQPQNF. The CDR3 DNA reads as TGTGCCAGCAGTGAAACGGGCAATCAGCCCCAGAATTTT.

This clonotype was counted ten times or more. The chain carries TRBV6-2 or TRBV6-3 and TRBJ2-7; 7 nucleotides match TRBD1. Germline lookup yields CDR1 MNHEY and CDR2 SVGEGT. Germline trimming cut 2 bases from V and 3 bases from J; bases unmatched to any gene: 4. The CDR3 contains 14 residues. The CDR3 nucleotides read TGTGCCAGCAGTTACGGGACAGAAAGCTACGAGCAGTACGTC. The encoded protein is CASSYGTESYEQYV.

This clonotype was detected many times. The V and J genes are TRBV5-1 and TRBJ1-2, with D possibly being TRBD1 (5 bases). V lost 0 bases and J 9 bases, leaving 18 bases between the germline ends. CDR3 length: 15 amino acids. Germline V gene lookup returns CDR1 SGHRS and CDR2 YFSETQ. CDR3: CASSLGDVVKGSYTF. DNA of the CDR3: TGCGCCAGCAGCTTGGGGGACGTTGTTAAGGGAAGCTACACCTTC.

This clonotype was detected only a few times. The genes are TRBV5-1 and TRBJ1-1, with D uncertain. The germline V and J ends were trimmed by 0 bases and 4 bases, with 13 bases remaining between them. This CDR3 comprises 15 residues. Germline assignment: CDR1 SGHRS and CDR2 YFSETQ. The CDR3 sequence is CASSLVPGRGTEAFF. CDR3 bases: TGCGCCAGCAGCTTGGTCCCTGGGCGCGGCACTGAAGCTTTCTTT.

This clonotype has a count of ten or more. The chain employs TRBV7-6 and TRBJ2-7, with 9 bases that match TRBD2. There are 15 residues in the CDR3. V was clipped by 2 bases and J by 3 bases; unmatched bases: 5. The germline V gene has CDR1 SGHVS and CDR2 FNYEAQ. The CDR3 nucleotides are TGTGCCAGCAGCTTATGGGCGGGGGGGCTCTACGAGCAGTACTTC. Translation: CASSLWAGGLYEQYF.

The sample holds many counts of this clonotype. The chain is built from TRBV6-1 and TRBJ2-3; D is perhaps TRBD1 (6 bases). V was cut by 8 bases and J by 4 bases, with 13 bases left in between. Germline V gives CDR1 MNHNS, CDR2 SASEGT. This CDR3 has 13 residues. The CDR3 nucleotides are TGTGCCAGCGGCCCCAGGGGTGCAGATACGCAGTATTTT. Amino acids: CASGPRGADTQYF.

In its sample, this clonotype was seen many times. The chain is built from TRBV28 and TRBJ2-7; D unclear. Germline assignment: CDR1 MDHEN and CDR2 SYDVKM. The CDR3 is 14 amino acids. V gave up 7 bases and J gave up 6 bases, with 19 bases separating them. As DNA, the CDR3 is TGTGCCAGCATCTCCGGACGGTCCAGCATCGAGCAGTACTTC. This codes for CASISGRSSIEQYF.

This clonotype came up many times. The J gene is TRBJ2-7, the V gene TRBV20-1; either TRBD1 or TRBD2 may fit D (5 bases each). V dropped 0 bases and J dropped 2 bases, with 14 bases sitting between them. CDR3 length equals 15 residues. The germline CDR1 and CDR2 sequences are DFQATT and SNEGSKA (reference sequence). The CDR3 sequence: CSARDLRGGAYEQYF. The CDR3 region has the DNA TGCAGTGCTAGAGATCTTCGGGGCGGTGCCTACGAGCAGTACTTC.

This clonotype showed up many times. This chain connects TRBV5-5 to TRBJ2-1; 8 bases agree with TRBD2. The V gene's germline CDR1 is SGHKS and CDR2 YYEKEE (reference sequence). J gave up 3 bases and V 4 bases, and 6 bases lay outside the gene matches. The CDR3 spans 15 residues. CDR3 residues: CASSAGGGLYNEQFF. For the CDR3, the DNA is TGTGCCAGCAGCGCCGGGGGGGGTCTCTACAATGAGCAGTTCTTC.

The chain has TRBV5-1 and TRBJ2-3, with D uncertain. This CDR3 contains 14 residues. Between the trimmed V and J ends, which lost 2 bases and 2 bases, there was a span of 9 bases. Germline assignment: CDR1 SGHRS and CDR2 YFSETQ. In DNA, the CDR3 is TGCGCCAGCAGCTTAGGATTTTTCACAGATACGCAGTATTTT. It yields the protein CASSLGFFTDTQYF. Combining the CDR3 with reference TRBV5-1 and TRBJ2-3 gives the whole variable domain KAGVTQTPRYLIKTRGQQVTLSCSPISGHRSVSWYQQTPGQGLQFLFEYFSETQRNKGNFPGRFSGRQFSNSRSEMNVSTLELGDSALYLCASSLGFFTDTQYFGPGTRLTVL.

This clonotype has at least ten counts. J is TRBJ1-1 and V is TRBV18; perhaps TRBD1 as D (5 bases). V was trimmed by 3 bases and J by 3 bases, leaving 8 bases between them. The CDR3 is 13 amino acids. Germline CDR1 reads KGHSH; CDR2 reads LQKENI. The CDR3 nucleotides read TGTGCCAGCTCACCCCAGGGTTACACTGAAGCTTTCTTT. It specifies CASSPQGYTEAFF. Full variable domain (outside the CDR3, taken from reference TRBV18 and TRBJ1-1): NAGVMQNPRHLVRRRGQEARLRCSPMKGHSHVYWYRQLPEEGLKFMVYLQKENIIDESGMPKERFSAEFPKEGPSILRIQQVVRGDSAAYFCASSPQGYTEAFFGQGTRLTVV.

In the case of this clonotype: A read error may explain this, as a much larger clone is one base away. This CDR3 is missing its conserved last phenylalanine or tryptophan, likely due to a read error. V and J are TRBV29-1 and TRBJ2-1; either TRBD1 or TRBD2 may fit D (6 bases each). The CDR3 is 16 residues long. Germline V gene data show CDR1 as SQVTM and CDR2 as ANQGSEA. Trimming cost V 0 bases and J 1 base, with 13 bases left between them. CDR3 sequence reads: CSVEEGRGGSYNEQFI. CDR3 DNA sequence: TGCAGCGTTGAAGAAGGGAGAGGGGGGTCCTACAATGAGCAGTTCATC.

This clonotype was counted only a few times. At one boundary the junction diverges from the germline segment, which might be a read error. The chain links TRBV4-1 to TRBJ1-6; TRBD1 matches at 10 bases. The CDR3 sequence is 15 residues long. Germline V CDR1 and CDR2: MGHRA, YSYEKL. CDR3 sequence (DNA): TGCGCCAGCAGCCCAGGGACAGGGGTCAATTCACCCCTCAACTTT. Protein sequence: CASSPGTGVNSPLNF.

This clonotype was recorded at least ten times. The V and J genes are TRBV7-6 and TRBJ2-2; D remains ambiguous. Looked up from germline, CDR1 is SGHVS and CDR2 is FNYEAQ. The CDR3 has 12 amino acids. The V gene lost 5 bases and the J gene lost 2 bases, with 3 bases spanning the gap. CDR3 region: CASSHNTGELFF. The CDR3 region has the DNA TGTGCCAGCAGCCATAACACCGGGGAGCTGTTTTTT. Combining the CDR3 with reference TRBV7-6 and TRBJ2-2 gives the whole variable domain GAGVSQSPRYKVTKRGQDVALRCDPISGHVSLYWYRQALGQGPEFLTYFNYEAQQDKSGLPNDRFSAERPEGSISTLTIQRTEQRDSAMYRCASSHNTGELFFGEGSRLTVL.

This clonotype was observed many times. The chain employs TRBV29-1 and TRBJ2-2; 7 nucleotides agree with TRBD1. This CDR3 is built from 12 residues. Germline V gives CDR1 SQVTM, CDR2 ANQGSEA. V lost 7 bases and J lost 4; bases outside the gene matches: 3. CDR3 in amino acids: CSGGQSTGELFF. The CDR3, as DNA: TGCAGCGGGGGACAGAGCACCGGGGAGCTGTTTTTT.

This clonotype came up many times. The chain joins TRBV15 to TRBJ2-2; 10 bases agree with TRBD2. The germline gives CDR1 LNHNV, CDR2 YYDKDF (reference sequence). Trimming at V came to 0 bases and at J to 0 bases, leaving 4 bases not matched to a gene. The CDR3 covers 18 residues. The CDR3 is CATSRDLLAGANTGELFF. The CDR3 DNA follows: TGTGCCACCAGCAGAGATCTCCTAGCGGGGGCGAACACCGGGGAGCTGTTTTTT.

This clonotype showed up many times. In DNA, the CDR3 is TGTGCCATCAGTGAATGGGGACAGGGTGAAAAACTGTTTTTT. Its translation is CAISEWGQGEKLFF. This chain connects TRBV10-3 to TRBJ1-4; 9 nucleotides match TRBD1. Trimming cost V 3 bases and J 7 bases; bases outside gene matches: 3. Per germline, CDR1 ENHRY and CDR2 SYGVKD. The CDR3 sequence is 14 residues long.

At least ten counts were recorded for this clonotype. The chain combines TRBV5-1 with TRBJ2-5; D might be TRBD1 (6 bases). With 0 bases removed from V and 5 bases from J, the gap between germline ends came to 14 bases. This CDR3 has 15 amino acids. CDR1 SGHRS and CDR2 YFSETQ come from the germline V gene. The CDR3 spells CASSLGPQGRETQYF. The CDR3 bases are TGCGCCAGCAGCTTGGGACCACAGGGTCGGGAGACCCAGTACTTC.

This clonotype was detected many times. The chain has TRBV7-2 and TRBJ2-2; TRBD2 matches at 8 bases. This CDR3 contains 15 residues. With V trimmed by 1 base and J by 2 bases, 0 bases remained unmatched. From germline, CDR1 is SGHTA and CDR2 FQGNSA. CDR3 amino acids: CASSLVAGNTGELFF. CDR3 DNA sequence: TGTGCCAGCAGCTTAGTAGCGGGAAACACCGGGGAGCTGTTTTTT.

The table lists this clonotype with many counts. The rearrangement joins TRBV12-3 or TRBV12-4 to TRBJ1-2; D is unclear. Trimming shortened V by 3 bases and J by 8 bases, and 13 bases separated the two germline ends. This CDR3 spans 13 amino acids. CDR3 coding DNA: TGTGCCAGCAGTTTTGCGGGTCCGGAGGGCTACACCTTC. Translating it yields CASSFAGPEGYTF.

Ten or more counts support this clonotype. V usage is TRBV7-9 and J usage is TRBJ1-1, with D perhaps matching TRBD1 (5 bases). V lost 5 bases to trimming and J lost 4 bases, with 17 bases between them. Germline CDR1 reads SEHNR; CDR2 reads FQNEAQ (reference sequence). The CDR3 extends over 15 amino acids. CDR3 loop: CASSPRGAGITEAFF. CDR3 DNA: TGTGCCAGCAGCCCTCGTGGGGCCGGTATCACTGAAGCTTTCTTT.

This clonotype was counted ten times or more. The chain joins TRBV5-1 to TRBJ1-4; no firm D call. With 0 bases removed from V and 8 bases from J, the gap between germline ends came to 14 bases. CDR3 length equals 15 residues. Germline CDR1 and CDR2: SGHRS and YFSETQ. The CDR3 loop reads CASSLDATHGEKLFF. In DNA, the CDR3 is TGCGCCAGCAGCTTGGACGCAACCCACGGGGAAAAACTGTTTTTT.